The rows below give T cell receptor beta chains drawn from one sample of a study of blood T cell repertoires in COVID-19. The repertoire was sequenced with immunoSEQ multiplex PCR; TCRdb's copy has only in-frame clones and lacks some. The sample yields around 100,000 clones, approximately 91% seen once. Sequenced material: peripheral blood. Receptor source: a woman in her 70s who had recovered from COVID-19. Both conserved end residues are part of each CDR3. The order of the fields is clone size, D gene, J gene, V gene, CDR3 DNA, CDR3 protein. A D gene is named only where the DNA matches it firmly. Clone size is stated in some rows and not others, as once, few, many or a class when expanded.

>-|-|TRBJ1-5|TRBV2
TGTGCCAGCAGTGCCTGGCGGGTCCTTAGCAATCAGCCCCAGCATTTT
CASSAWRVLSNQPQHF
>-|-|TRBJ2-5|TRBV6-2/TRBV6-3
TGTGCCAGCAGCTCCTACAGGGTTGGCGAGACCCAGTACTTC
CASSSYRVGETQYF
>-|-|TRBJ2-7|TRBV10-1
TGCGCCAGCAAAGGGCCGGGAGCGAGCTCCTACGAGCAGTACTTC
CASKGPGASSYEQYF
>-|-|TRBJ2-2|TRBV2
TGTGCCAGCGGAAGGGAGTGGTCAGGGGAGCTGTTTTTT
CASGREWSGELFF
>-|TRBD1|TRBJ2-7|TRBV7-9
TGTGCCAGCAGTCACCGTAGACAGGGGAGGACCTACGAGCAGTACTTC
CASSHRRQGRTYEQYF
>once|TRBD2|TRBJ2-3|TRBV5-1
TGCGCCAGCAGCTTGAGGACTAGCGGGCTGTATACAGATACGCAGTATTTT
CASSLRTSGLYTDTQYF
>-|-|TRBJ2-3|TRBV12-3/TRBV12-4
TGTGCCAGCAGTTTCGGGAGCACAGATACGCAGTATTTT
CASSFGSTDTQYF
>few|-|TRBJ1-2|TRBV15
TGTGCCACCAGCAGAGACCAGGGCTGGGAAGGCTACACCTTC
CATSRDQGWEGYTF
>-|-|TRBJ2-7|TRBV18
TGTGCCAGCTCACCACTTATGACCGGGACAAAAAGGGGCTACGAGCAGTACTTC
CASSPLMTGTKRGYEQYF
>-|TRBD2|TRBJ2-4|TRBV29-1
TGCAGCGTTGAAGATTACGGCGGGAGTAAAAACATTCAGTACTTC
CSVEDYGGSKNIQYF
>-|TRBD2|TRBJ2-7|TRBV23-1
TGCGCCAGCAGTGGGACTAGTCCCGTCGAGCAGTACTTC
CASSGTSPVEQYF
>-|-|TRBJ1-2|TRBV28
TGTGCCAGCAGCCTTGGGAGCTATGGCTACACCTTC
CASSLGSYGYTF
>-|TRBD1|TRBJ1-4|TRBV7-8
TGTGCCAGCAGCCGAGGGAGACAGGGATATGAAAAACTGTTTTTT
CASSRGRQGYEKLFF
>-|-|TRBJ2-2|TRBV5-6
TGTGCCAGCAGCTTGCCCGGGTGGAACACCGGGGAGCTGTTTTTT
CASSLPGWNTGELFF
>-|-|TRBJ2-2|TRBV7-9
TGTGCCAGCAAACGAGGTTTGAACACCGGGGAGCTGTTTTTT
CASKRGLNTGELFF
>-|-|TRBJ1-2|TRBV9
TGTGCCAGCAGCGTAGAGGGACATCCCCTTTGGGGTGGCTACACCTTC
CASSVEGHPLWGGYTF
>-|-|TRBJ1-2|TRBV9
TGTGCCAGCAGCGCAGGGTACTATGGCTACACCTTC
CASSAGYYGYTF
>-|-|TRBJ2-7|TRBV28
TGTGCCAGCAGTTTAGGGTTAGCGGTTCCCTACGAGCAGTACTTC
CASSLGLAVPYEQYF
>few|-|TRBJ1-2|TRBV21-1
TGTGCCAGCAGCAAAGGACGGCGGGACTATGGCTACACCTTC
CASSKGRRDYGYTF
>-|-|TRBJ2-5|TRBV9
TGTGCCAGCAGCGTAGACAGGGGAGGAGAGACCCAGTACTTC
CASSVDRGGETQYF
>-|-|TRBJ1-6|TRBV7-2
TGTGCCAGCAGCTTAGACCGGGGAGGTTCACCCCTCCACTTT
CASSLDRGGSPLHF
>-|-|TRBJ2-6|TRBV9
TGTGCCAGCAGCGTAGGCGGGGCAGGGGCCAACGTCCTGACTTTC
CASSVGGAGANVLTF
>-|-|TRBJ1-5|TRBV6-1
TGTGCCAGCAGTGAAAGGGGGGGTTGGGCGACCAATCAGCCCCAGCATTTT
CASSERGGWATNQPQHF
>-|-|TRBJ2-5|TRBV7-7
TGTGCTAGCAGCTTAGCCTACAGGGACCAAGAGACCCAGTACTTC
CASSLAYRDQETQYF
>-|TRBD2|TRBJ2-7|TRBV10-3
TGTGCCATGGCCCCCGGGACTAGCGGGCCCTACGAGCAGTACTTC
CAMAPGTSGPYEQYF
>-|-|TRBJ2-3|TRBV9
TGTGCCAGCAGTGCACCCCGGGGTACGCAGTATTTT
CASSAPRGTQYF
>few|-|TRBJ2-7|TRBV27
TGTGCCAGCAGTCCGGACAATCTCCAAGTTTCCTACGAGCAGTACTTC
CASSPDNLQVSYEQYF
>-|-|TRBJ2-1|TRBV12-5
TGTGCTAGTGGTTTTGGACTGATCAATGAGCAGTTCTTC
CASGFGLINEQFF
>-|TRBD2|TRBJ2-5|TRBV7-9
TGTGCCAGCAGCCCGAGCGGGGGGAGGGGGACCCAGTACTTC
CASSPSGGRGTQYF
>-|-|TRBJ1-1|TRBV4-2
TGTGCCAGCAGCCAAGGGGGGGGTTCTGAAGCTTTCTTT
CASSQGGGSEAFF
>-|-|TRBJ1-1|TRBV5-4
TGTGCCAGCAGCCGCACAGGGTTGGACACTGAAGCTTTCTTT
CASSRTGLDTEAFF
>-|-|TRBJ1-6|TRBV6-5
TGTGCCAGCAGGGAGACTCTTTGGAAATCACCCCTCCACTTT
CASRETLWKSPLHF
>once|-|TRBJ2-3|TRBV5-1
TGCGCCAGCCGCCCTGGGAGCTTCACAGATACGCAGTATTTT
CASRPGSFTDTQYF
>-|-|TRBJ1-5|TRBV27
TGTGCCAGCAGTTTGGTGTCAGGCGGCAATCAGCCCCAGCATTTT
CASSLVSGGNQPQHF
>-|-|TRBJ2-2|TRBV29-1
TGCAGCGTTGAACGCCCCCCGGCCCGGGGGACCGGGGAGCTGTTTTTT
CSVERPPARGTGELFF
>-|-|TRBJ1-1|TRBV12-3/TRBV12-4
TGTGCCAGCAGTTTCGTAAACACTGAAGCTTTCTTT
CASSFVNTEAFF
>-|-|TRBJ2-1|TRBV10-3
TGTGCCATCAGTGGGAGGAACAATGAGCAGTTCTTC
CAISGRNNEQFF